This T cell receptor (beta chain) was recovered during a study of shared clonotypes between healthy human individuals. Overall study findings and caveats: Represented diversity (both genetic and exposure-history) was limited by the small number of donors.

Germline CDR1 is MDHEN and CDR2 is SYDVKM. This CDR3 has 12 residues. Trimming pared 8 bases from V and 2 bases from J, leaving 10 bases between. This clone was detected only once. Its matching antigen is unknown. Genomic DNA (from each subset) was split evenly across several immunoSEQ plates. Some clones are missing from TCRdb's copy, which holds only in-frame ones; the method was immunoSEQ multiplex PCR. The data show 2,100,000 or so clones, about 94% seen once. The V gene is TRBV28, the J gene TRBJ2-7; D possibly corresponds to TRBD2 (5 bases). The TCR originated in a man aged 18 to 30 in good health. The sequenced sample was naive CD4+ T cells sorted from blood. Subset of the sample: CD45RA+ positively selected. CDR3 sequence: CASWAGPYEQYF. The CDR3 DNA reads TGTGCCAGCTGGGCGGGCCCCTACGAGCAGTACTTC.